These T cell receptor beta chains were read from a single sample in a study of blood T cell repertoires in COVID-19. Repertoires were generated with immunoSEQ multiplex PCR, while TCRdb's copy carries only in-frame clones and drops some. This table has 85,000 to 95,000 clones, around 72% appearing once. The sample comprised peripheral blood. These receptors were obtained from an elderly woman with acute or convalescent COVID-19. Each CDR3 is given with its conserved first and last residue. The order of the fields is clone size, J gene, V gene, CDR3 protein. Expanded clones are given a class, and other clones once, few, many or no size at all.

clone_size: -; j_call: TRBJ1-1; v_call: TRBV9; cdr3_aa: CASSPRTAMNTEAFF
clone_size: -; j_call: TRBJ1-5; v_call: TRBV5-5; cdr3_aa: CASSLGTYNQPQHF
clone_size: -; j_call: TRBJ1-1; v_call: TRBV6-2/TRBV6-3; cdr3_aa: CASSTPRQGDTEAFF
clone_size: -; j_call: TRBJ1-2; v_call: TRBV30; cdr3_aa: CAWGTGENTF
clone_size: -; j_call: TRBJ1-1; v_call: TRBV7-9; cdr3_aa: CASSLAQGWDTEAFF
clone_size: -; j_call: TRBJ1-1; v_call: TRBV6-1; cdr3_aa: CASSLQDPKTEAFF
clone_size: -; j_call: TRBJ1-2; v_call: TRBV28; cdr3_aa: CASSLYRNYGYTF
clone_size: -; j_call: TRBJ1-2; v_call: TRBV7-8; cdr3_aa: CASSLARGNYGYTF
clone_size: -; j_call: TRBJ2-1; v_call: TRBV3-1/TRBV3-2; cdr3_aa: CASSQGARSTSPLREQFF
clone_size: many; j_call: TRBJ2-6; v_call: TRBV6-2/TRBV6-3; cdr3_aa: CASSYRGSGANVLTF
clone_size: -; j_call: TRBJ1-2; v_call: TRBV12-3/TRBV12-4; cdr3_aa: CASRPNTGDYTF
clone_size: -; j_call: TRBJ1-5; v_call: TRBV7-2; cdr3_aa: CASSYSGDQPQHF
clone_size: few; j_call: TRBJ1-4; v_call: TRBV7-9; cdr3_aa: CASRPLRVTNEKLFF
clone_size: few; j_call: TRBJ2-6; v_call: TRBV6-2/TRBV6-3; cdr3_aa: CASSYHRTGANVLTF
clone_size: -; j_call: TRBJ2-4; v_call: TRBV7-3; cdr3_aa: CASSLTGGGISIQYF
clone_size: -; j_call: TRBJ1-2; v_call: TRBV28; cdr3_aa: CASSPGGTGTGLTNYGYTF
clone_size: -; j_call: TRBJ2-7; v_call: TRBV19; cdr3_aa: CASSSIAGGLPYEQYF
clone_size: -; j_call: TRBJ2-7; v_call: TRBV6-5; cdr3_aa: CASSSLGTINEQYF
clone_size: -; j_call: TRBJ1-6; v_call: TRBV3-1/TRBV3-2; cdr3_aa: CASSQSPTNSPLHF
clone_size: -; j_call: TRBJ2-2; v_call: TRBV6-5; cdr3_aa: CATPLTGNTGELFF
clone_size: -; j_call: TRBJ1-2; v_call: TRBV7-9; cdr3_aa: CASSPGEYYGYTF
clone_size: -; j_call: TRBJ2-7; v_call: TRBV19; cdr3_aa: CASSTGDSFYEQYF
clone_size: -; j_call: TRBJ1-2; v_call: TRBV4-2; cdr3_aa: CASSQETEFHTF
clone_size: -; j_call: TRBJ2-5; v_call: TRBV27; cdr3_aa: CASSSRAGAFQETQYF
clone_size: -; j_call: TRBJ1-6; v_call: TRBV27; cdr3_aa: CASSFRWDNYNSPLHF
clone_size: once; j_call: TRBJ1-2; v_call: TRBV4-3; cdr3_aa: CASSQLGDYGYTF
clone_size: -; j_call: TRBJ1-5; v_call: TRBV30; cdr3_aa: CAWTKASGWSGNQPQHF
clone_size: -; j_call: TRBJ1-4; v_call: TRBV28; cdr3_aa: CASENGGQGREKLFF
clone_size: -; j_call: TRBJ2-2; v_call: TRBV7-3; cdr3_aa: CASSLGIGVGTGELFF
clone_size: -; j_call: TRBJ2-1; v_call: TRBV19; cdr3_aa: CASSITGTSGGNEQFF
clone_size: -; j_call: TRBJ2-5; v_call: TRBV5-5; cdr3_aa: CASSLNLGSGYQETQYF
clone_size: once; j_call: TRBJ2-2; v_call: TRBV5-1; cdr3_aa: CARCRARGGPGSGELFF
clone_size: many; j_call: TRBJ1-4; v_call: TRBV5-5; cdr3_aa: CASSWSAGEKLFF
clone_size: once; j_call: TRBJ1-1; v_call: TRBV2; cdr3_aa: CADGDRTGADTEAFF
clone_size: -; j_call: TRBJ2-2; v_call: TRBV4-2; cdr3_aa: CASSQETLGGELFF
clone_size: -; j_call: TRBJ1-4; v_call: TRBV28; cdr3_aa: CASIGGATNEKLFF
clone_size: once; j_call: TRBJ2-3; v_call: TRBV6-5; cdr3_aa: CASSSPREADTQYF
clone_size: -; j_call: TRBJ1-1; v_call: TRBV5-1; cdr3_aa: CASSLDRNTEAFF
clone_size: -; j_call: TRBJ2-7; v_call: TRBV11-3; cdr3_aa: CASSSYDRPYEQYF
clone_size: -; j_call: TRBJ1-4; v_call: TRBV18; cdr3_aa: CASSPETGDEKLFF
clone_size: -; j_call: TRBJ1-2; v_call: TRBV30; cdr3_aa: CAWIQGVFYGYTF
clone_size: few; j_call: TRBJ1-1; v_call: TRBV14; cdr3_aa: CASSPVTGSTEAFF
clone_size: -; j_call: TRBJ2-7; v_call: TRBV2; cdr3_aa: CASSLLRDTYEQYF
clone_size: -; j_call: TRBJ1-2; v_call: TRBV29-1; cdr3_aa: CSVGTGPSYGYTF
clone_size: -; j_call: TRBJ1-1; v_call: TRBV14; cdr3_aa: CASSQAGFFTEAFF
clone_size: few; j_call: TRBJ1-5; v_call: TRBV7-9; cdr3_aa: CASSLGQVSNQPQHF
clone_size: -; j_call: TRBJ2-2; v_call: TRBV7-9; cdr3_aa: CASSLARDRGRHTGELFF
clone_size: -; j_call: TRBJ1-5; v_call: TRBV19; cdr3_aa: CASSIGVLGGQPQHF
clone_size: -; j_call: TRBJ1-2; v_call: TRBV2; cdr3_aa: CASSPDRANYGYTF
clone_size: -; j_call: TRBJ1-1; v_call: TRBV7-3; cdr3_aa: CASSLAGTGGGTEAFF
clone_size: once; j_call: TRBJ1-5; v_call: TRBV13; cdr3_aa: CASSLDGGPQHF
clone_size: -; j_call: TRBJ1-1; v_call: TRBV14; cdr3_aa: CASSQVRGGAEAFF
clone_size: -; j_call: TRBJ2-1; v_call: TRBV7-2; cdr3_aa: CASSGRTSISYNEQFF
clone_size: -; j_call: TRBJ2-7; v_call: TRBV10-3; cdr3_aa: CAISESSGGAYEQYF